The clone carrying this T cell receptor beta chain was counted only a few times. Its antigen is undetermined. This specimen comes from a study of OX40 agonist ivuxolimab in advanced cancers. Study summary: The patients received agonistic anti-OX40 (CD134) antibody ivuxolimab. Dose-escalation cases comprised hepatocellular carcinoma, melanoma, renal cell or head and neck cancer. Participants, 75% to 85% male, averaged approximately 65 years of age, ranging from about 20 to 80. The study, taken as a whole, reports: CD4+ and CD8+ blood T cells expanded clonally by week 6 at 0.1 to 3.0 mg/kg.

The method was immunoSEQ multiplex PCR; TCRdb's version includes in-frame clones alone and lacks a portion of them. The sample includes around 72,000 clones, 80% to 95% of them seen just once. The CDR3 is made up of 14 amino acids. The material sequenced was CD4+ or CD8+ T cells sorted from blood, taken in a trial of the OX40 agonist ivuxolimab. The sequence came from an adult with an advanced solid tumor such as melanoma, head and neck, liver or kidney cancer. The chain joins TRBV21-1 to TRBJ2-7; the table's D call, TRBD2, has no DNA check behind it. TRBV21-1 is deemed a pseudogene. CDR3 coding DNA: TGTGCCAGCAGCCCTGAATACCCTAGCAGCGAGCAGTACTTC. This codes for CASSPEYPSSEQYF.